This record concerns one TCR beta chain sequence. This entry belongs to a study of blood T cell repertoires in COVID-19. Produced via immunoSEQ multiplex PCR; TCRdb's table is partial and in-frame only. Among under 150,000 clones listed, over 80% were seen once. Trimming took off 5 bases at V and 5 bases at J, with 9 bases between the two ends. This CDR3 is built from 11 residues. Germline V gives CDR1 SQVTM, CDR2 ANQGSEA. The rearrangement links TRBV29-1 to TRBJ2-5, with a tentative D call TRBD2 (5 bases). Material: PBMCs or T cells enriched from blood (not recorded which). The TCR sequence derives from a woman in her forties who had recovered from COVID-19. The DNA for the CDR3 is TGCAGCGTTTCCCCGGGGGAGACCCAGTACTTC. Its protein product is CSVSPGETQYF.